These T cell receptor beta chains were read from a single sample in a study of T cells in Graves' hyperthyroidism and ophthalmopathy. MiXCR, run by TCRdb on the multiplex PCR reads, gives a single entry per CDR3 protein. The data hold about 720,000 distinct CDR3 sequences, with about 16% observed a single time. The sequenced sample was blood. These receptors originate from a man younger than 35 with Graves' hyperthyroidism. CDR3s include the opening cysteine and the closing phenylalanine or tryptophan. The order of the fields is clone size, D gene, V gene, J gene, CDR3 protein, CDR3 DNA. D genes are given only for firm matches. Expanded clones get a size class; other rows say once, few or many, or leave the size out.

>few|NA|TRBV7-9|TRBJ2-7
CASSFPVETYEQYF
TGTGCCAGCAGCTTCCCCGTGGAGACCTACGAGCAGTACTTC
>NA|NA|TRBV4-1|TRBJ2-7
CASSPIAGGSTYEQYF
TGCGCCAGCAGCCCCATTGCCGGTGGCAGCACCTACGAGCAGTACTTC
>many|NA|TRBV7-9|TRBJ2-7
CASSYTGEDYYEQYF
TGTGCCAGCAGCTATACCGGGGAGGACTACTACGAGCAGTACTTC
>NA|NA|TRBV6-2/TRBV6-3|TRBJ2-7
CASTPSRGHEQYF
TGTGCCAGCACTCCCTCTCGGGGTCACGAGCAGTACTTC
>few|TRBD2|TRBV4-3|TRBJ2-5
CASSPLGLADLQETQYF
TGCGCCAGCAGCCCCCTGGGCCTAGCGGACCTTCAAGAGACCCAGTACTTC
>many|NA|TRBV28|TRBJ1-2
CASSPPGGRKGYTF
TGTGCCAGCAGTCCCCCGGGGGGGAGGAAGGGCTACACCTTC
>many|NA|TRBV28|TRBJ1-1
CASSSFKRDTEAFF
TGTGCCAGCAGCTCTTTCAAGCGCGACACTGAAGCTTTCTTT
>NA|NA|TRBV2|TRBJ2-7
CASRGSADSYEQYF
TGTGCCAGCAGGGGCAGTGCGGATTCCTACGAGCAGTACTTC
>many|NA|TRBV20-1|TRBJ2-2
CSARPTGSGELFF
TGCAGTGCTAGACCTACTGGAAGCGGGGAGCTGTTTTTT
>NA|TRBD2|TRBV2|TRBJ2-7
CASSVPSGRTYEQYF
TGTGCCAGCAGTGTGCCTAGCGGGAGGACCTACGAGCAGTACTTC
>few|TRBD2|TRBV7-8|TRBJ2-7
CASSSTTSGTNEQYF
TGTGCCAGCAGTTCTACGACTAGCGGGACGAACGAGCAGTACTTC
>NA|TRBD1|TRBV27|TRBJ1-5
CASRRQGAHQPQHF
TGTGCCAGTCGACGACAGGGGGCGCACCAGCCCCAGCATTTT
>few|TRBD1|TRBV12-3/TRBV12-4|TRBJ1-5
CASSLAGQGHQPQHF
TGTGCCAGCAGTTTAGCGGGACAGGGGCATCAGCCCCAGCATTTT
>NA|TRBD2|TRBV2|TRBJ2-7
CASSEAWGSSGSVGSNPYEQYF
TGTGCCAGCAGTGAAGCGTGGGGGTCTAGCGGGAGTGTTGGGTCCAACCCCTACGAGCAGTACTTC
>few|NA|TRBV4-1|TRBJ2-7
CASSQETRQYYEQYF
TGCGCCAGCAGCCAAGAGACGAGACAGTACTACGAGCAGTACTTC
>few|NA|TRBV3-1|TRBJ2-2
CASSQDWASGELFF
TGTGCCAGCAGCCAAGATTGGGCCTCCGGGGAGCTGTTTTTT
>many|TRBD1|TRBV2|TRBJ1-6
CGTFELGQGYNSPLHF
TGTGGCACCTTTGAGCTGGGACAGGGGTATAATTCACCCCTCCACTTT
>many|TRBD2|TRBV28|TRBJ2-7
CASSFPSGLGDYEQYF
TGTGCCAGCAGTTTCCCCTCGGGACTAGGGGACTACGAGCAGTACTTC
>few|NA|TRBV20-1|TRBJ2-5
CSADPRGQETQYF
TGCAGTGCTGACCCCCGGGGCCAAGAGACCCAGTACTTC
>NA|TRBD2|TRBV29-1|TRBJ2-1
CSVALLAGVRGEQFF
TGCAGCGTCGCATTACTAGCGGGGGTCCGGGGTGAGCAGTTCTTC
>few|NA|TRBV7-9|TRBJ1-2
CASSLALSAPGGYGYTF
TGTGCCAGCAGCTTAGCGTTATCTGCCCCTGGGGGGTATGGCTACACCTTC
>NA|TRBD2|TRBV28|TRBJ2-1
CASNAGGSYNEQFF
TGTGCCAGCAATGCGGGAGGGTCCTACAATGAGCAGTTCTTC
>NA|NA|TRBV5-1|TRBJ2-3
CASSGGLTTDTQYF
TGCGCCAGCAGCGGGGGCCTCACCACAGATACGCAGTATTTT